The rows below give T cell receptor beta chains drawn from one sample of a study of regulatory T cells in long-lasting Graves disease. TCRdb redid the calling of the multiplex PCR reads with MiXCR, one entry per CDR3 protein. The table has under 400,000 distinct CDR3 sequences, approximately 15% seen once; the top ten hold about 32%. This sample was shared with a second study, whose subject was T cells in Graves' hyperthyroidism and ophthalmopathy.

Sequencing used peripheral blood mononuclear cells (PBMCs), obtained at new diagnosis, from a patient treated with antithyroid drugs. These receptors all come from a man aged 35 to 55 with Graves disease. Each CDR3 is given with its conserved first and last residue. The D gene is left open where the match is weak. Not all rows give a size; the values are once, few, many and, for expanded clones, a class.

size: NA
J: TRBJ1-2
D: NA
V: TRBV3-1
DNA: TGTGCCAGCAGCCATATACGCGGGGGACTTTATGGCTACACCTTC
CDR3: CASSHIRGGLYGYTF

size: many
J: TRBJ2-1
D: NA
V: TRBV28
DNA: TGTGCCAGCAGGACTAACAATGAGCAGTTCTTC
CDR3: CASRTNNEQFF

size: NA
J: TRBJ2-5
D: TRBD2
V: TRBV5-1
DNA: TGCGCCAGCAGCTTGGTCCCTAGCGGGGGGTCACAAGAGACCCAGTACTTC
CDR3: CASSLVPSGGSQETQYF

size: many
J: TRBJ1-5
D: TRBD1
V: TRBV7-2
DNA: TGTGCCAGCAGCCTCACAGGGGGTAGGGGCGATCAGCCCCAGCATTTT
CDR3: CASSLTGGRGDQPQHF

size: many
J: TRBJ2-3
D: NA
V: TRBV2
DNA: TGTGCCAGCAGTGAACGTGGGACATCTGGAGATACGCAGTATTTT
CDR3: CASSERGTSGDTQYF

size: many
J: TRBJ1-6
D: NA
V: TRBV18
DNA: TGTGCCAGCTCACCCGACAGCGGTGGCCCTCACTTT
CDR3: CASSPDSGGPHF

size: many
J: TRBJ2-3
D: TRBD1
V: TRBV30
DNA: TGTGCCTGGAGTGCCGACGGGACAGGGTACCTCCGTACGCAGTATTTT
CDR3: CAWSADGTGYLRTQYF

size: many
J: TRBJ2-4
D: NA
V: TRBV7-2
DNA: TGTGCCAGCAGCTTACCCGCCGGGACACTAAACATTCAGTACTTC
CDR3: CASSLPAGTLNIQYF

size: NA
J: TRBJ1-2
D: NA
V: TRBV6-5
DNA: TGTGCCAGCAGTTACGGTTCGAGCTATGGCTACACCTTC
CDR3: CASSYGSSYGYTF

size: many
J: TRBJ2-1
D: NA
V: TRBV20-1
DNA: TGCAGTGCGCCAGAGGGGTTACATGAGCAGTTCTTC
CDR3: CSAPEGLHEQFF

size: NA
J: TRBJ1-2
D: TRBD1
V: TRBV2
DNA: TGTGCCAGCAGACAGTCGGGACAGCCAAACTATGGCTACACCTTC
CDR3: CASRQSGQPNYGYTF

size: many
J: TRBJ2-5
D: TRBD2
V: TRBV3-1
DNA: TGTGCCAGCCAGCGGGGGGGCATGGAGACCCAGTACTTC
CDR3: CASQRGGMETQYF

size: few
J: TRBJ2-5
D: NA
V: TRBV5-5
DNA: TGTGCCAGCAGCATTTTCCGGGTGGAAGAGACCCAGTACTTC
CDR3: CASSIFRVEETQYF

size: NA
J: TRBJ1-2
D: TRBD1
V: TRBV20-1
DNA: TGCAGTGTTTGGGACAGTCATACGACTAACTATGGCTACACCTTC
CDR3: CSVWDSHTTNYGYTF

size: many
J: TRBJ2-7
D: NA
V: TRBV7-9
DNA: TGTGCCAGCAGCTTATATCCGGGGGCCTACGAGCAGTACTTC
CDR3: CASSLYPGAYEQYF

size: NA
J: TRBJ1-3
D: NA
V: TRBV4-1
DNA: TGCGCCAGCAGCCAAGAGACTGCTTTTTTTGACACCATATATTTT
CDR3: CASSQETAFFDTIYF

size: once
J: TRBJ2-1
D: NA
V: TRBV11-2
DNA: TGTGCCAGCAGCTTCGGGGTGGGGAATGAGCAGTTCTTC
CDR3: CASSFGVGNEQFF

size: many
J: TRBJ2-1
D: NA
V: TRBV3-1
DNA: TGTGCCAGCAGCCTTACAGGGAGTGAGCAGTTCTTC
CDR3: CASSLTGSEQFF

size: many
J: TRBJ2-5
D: TRBD2
V: TRBV5-6
DNA: TGTGCCAGCAGCTTCCTAGCGGGGGGGCTTGGGAAGACCCAGTACTTC
CDR3: CASSFLAGGLGKTQYF

size: many
J: TRBJ2-7
D: NA
V: TRBV11-2
DNA: TGTGCCAGCAGCTTAGCCCCGACAGGCTCCTACGAGCAGTACTTC
CDR3: CASSLAPTGSYEQYF

size: few
J: TRBJ2-7
D: TRBD2
V: TRBV5-1
DNA: TGCGCCAGCAGCTTGGCACTAGCGGGGAAACTGCAGTACTTC
CDR3: CASSLALAGKLQYF

size: few
J: TRBJ2-7
D: NA
V: TRBV20-1
DNA: TGCAGTGCTAGAGAATCCAGGGGCACCAACGAGCAGTACTTC
CDR3: CSARESRGTNEQYF

size: many
J: TRBJ1-2
D: TRBD1
V: TRBV12-3/TRBV12-4
DNA: TGTGCCAGCAGTTTCGACAGGGATGGCTATGGCTACACCTTC
CDR3: CASSFDRDGYGYTF

size: many
J: TRBJ1-5
D: NA
V: TRBV30
DNA: TGTGCCTGGGGGACGCCCAATCAGCCCCAGCATTTT
CDR3: CAWGTPNQPQHF

size: many
J: TRBJ1-5
D: NA
V: TRBV12-3/TRBV12-4
DNA: TGTGCCAGCAGCCTATCAGGGGTTAATCAGCCCCAGCATTTT
CDR3: CASSLSGVNQPQHF

size: many
J: TRBJ2-2
D: NA
V: TRBV4-1
DNA: TGCGCCAGCAGCCAAGAGATCGTCACCGGGGAGCTGTTTTTT
CDR3: CASSQEIVTGELFF

size: NA
J: TRBJ1-4
D: NA
V: TRBV18
DNA: TGTGCCAGCTCACCAGAAAGGACTAATGAAAAACTGTTTTTT
CDR3: CASSPERTNEKLFF

size: few
J: TRBJ1-5
D: TRBD1
V: TRBV6-2/TRBV6-3
DNA: TGTGCCAGCCTTACCGGGACAGCCTCTGGGGATCAGCCCCAGCATTTT
CDR3: CASLTGTASGDQPQHF

size: many
J: TRBJ2-3
D: NA
V: TRBV12-3/TRBV12-4
DNA: TGTGCCAGCAGTGCCGACGGGTACACAGATACGCAGTATTTT
CDR3: CASSADGYTDTQYF

size: few
J: TRBJ1-4
D: NA
V: TRBV10-3
DNA: TGTGCCATCAGTCCCGGGACGGGACGCCTCGGCGGGGTTGAAAAACTGTTTTTT
CDR3: CAISPGTGRLGGVEKLFF

size: NA
J: TRBJ2-2
D: TRBD1
V: TRBV9
DNA: TGTGCCAGCAGCGACTACAGGGGGTTCGGGAACACCGGGGAGCTGTTTTTT
CDR3: CASSDYRGFGNTGELFF

size: NA
J: TRBJ2-2
D: NA
V: TRBV6-1
DNA: TGTGCCAGCAGTGAAAAGTTAAGGGTTTCCACCGGGGAGCTGTTTTTT
CDR3: CASSEKLRVSTGELFF

size: many
J: TRBJ2-5
D: TRBD1
V: TRBV2
DNA: TGTGCCAGCACAGCCGTGACAGGGTGGACCCAGTACTTC
CDR3: CASTAVTGWTQYF

size: many
J: TRBJ1-1
D: TRBD1
V: TRBV3-1
DNA: TGTGCCAGCAGCCACTTGACAGGGCCCACTGAAGCTTTCTTT
CDR3: CASSHLTGPTEAFF

size: many
J: TRBJ1-6
D: TRBD1
V: TRBV2
DNA: TGTGCCAGCAGTGAAGACTCAGGGGGCAGTAATTCACCCCTCCACTTT
CDR3: CASSEDSGGSNSPLHF

size: few
J: TRBJ2-3
D: TRBD1
V: TRBV25-1
DNA: TGTGCCAGCAGTGAATACAGGACAGGGTGGGCAGATACGCAGTATTTT
CDR3: CASSEYRTGWADTQYF

size: NA
J: TRBJ1-1
D: TRBD1
V: TRBV19
DNA: TGTGCCAGTAGTATAGCCGGGACAGGGAACACTGAAGCTTTCTTT
CDR3: CASSIAGTGNTEAFF

size: many
J: TRBJ2-3
D: TRBD1
V: TRBV5-1
DNA: TGCGCCAGCAGCTATAACCGGGACAGGCGCACAGATACGCAGTATTTT
CDR3: CASSYNRDRRTDTQYF

size: many
J: TRBJ2-2
D: NA
V: TRBV6-1
DNA: TGTGCCAGCAGGCTCCGGGACTTTGCTGTCACCGGGGAGCTGTTTTTT
CDR3: CASRLRDFAVTGELFF

size: many
J: TRBJ1-1
D: NA
V: TRBV9
DNA: TGCGCCAGCACCAAGACAGGCGTGAACACTGAAGCTTTCTTT
CDR3: CASTKTGVNTEAFF

size: many
J: TRBJ1-4
D: NA
V: TRBV3-1
DNA: TGTGCCAGCAGCCAAGATTATCGGCCGCGGGGTGAAAAACTGTTTTTT
CDR3: CASSQDYRPRGEKLFF

size: few
J: TRBJ1-3
D: NA
V: TRBV5-1
DNA: TGCGCCAGCAGCTTGGCTGGGGGAGGTGCTGGAAACACCATATATTTT
CDR3: CASSLAGGGAGNTIYF

size: NA
J: TRBJ2-3
D: TRBD2
V: TRBV13
DNA: TGTGCCAGCAGCTTACCTAGCGGGGTCAAATCGGGTAATACGCAGTATTTT
CDR3: CASSLPSGVKSGNTQYF

size: NA
J: TRBJ1-3
D: NA
V: TRBV28
DNA: TGTGCCAGCAGTTGGACCCTTAGCTCTGGAAACACCATATATTTT
CDR3: CASSWTLSSGNTIYF

size: many
J: TRBJ1-5
D: NA
V: TRBV6-1
DNA: TGTGCCAGCAGTGAAAACAGGGTGGCCAATCAGCCCCAGCATTTT
CDR3: CASSENRVANQPQHF

size: many
J: TRBJ2-3
D: TRBD1
V: TRBV20-1
DNA: TGCAGTGCTGCCGGGACAGGGGTGGATACGCAGTATTTT
CDR3: CSAAGTGVDTQYF

size: NA
J: TRBJ2-7
D: TRBD1
V: TRBV7-2
DNA: TGTGCCAGCAGCAGGAACCGGGACAGGGCGAAATACGAGCAGTACTTC
CDR3: CASSRNRDRAKYEQYF